This T cell receptor (beta chain) was sequenced for a study of CXCR3-negative and CXCR3-positive naive CD8 T cells. Findings of the study overall: Freshly isolated PBMCs were used in most assays, given partial CXCR3 loss after freezing. A higher hydrophobicity marked the TRB CDR3s of CXCR3-positive naive cells versus CXCR3-negative naive cells. CXCR3-negative and CXCR3-positive naive cells shared comparable TRBV-TRBJ usage, but memory cells did not.

Regarding this clonotype: Its antigen is not known.

The CDR3 contains 15 residues. The germline V gene has CDR1 MNHEY and CDR2 SMNVEV (reference sequence). The authors prepared UMI-labeled TRB cDNA libraries by 5' RACE. With the 5' RACE reads reprocessed, TCRdb shows one record per CDR3 protein and no DNA. In total, the table holds about 130,000 distinct CDR3 sequences. CD45RO-CCR7+CD27+CD95- defined naive CD8+ T cells. This rearrangement joins TRBV27 to TRBJ2-7; TCRdb's assignment of TRBD1 cannot be checked, as there is no DNA. The sequence was collected from a human donor in good health. Some clones in this sample may be carry-over from other donors' samples. Sequenced material: naive CXCR3- CD8+ T cells from blood. Subset defined: CD45RO-CCR7+CD27+CD95- naive CD8+ T cells lacking CXCR3 (TNR3-). CDR3 sequence reads: CASRNRVRGYYEQYF.